This T cell receptor beta chain came from a study of blood T cell repertoires in COVID-19. Study overall: Spain, Italy and the United States supplied samples that represented acute and convalescent COVID-19. PBMCs, B-cell-depleted T cells, or T cells provided the cDNA or gDNA that made up the material.

CDR3 size: 16 residues. V shed 1 base and J shed 1 base, with 13 bases lying between them. The germline gives CDR1 MNHEY, CDR2 SMNVEV (reference sequence). Original analysis: Reference gene primers were amplified, and this amplification served to estimate nucleated cell counts. Libraries were prepared by immunoSEQ multiplex PCR; TCRdb keeps only in-frame clonotypes and omits some of them. V and J calls and clone size are given by that table; D and trimming were obtained from the DNA. The sample lists 88,000 or so clones, 65% to 90% seen once, with 3.8% in the top ten. This clone occurred a few times. This clonotype was sampled from a man aged 55 to 70 with acute or convalescent COVID-19. The chain uses TRBV27 and TRBJ2-5, with D perhaps TRBD2 (7 bases). The sample comprised peripheral blood. The CDR3 spells CASSLYGGALQETQYF. The CDR3, as DNA: TGTGCCAGCAGTTTATATGGGGGGGCGCTCCAAGAGACCCAGTACTTC.